This T cell receptor beta chain was captured in a study of T cells in narcolepsy. About the research overall: Enrolled donors included narcolepsy type 1 or type 2 patients and healthy controls.

Study results and caveats: HCRT-specific and TRIB2-specific autoreactive clonotypes appeared among same-patient CSF and blood CD4+ clonotypes. Reportedly, autoreactive clonotypes were serially detected in patients' blood but not controls'.

The V gene's germline CDR1 is SGHNT and CDR2 YENEEA. Unmatched junction bases numbered 13, after V lost 5 bases and J lost 4 bases. The CDR3 has 17 amino acids. This clone was seen a handful of times. Its target is not known. TCRdb's copy holds only in-frame clones and misses some; the assay was immunoSEQ multiplex PCR. The sample has some 30,000 clones, 75% to 90% seen once; the top ten hold roughly 1%. The source material was memory (CD45RA-) CD4+ T cells from blood. The TCR sequence derives from a human donor in good health. The V and J genes are TRBV11-3 and TRBJ2-1, with 8 positions matching TRBD1. The CDR3 DNA follows: TGTGCCAGCAGCCCAGGCCTCCGGGACAGGCAGTACAATGAGCAGTTCTTC. Protein: CASSPGLRDRQYNEQFF. Filled out from reference TRBV11-3 and TRBJ2-1, the complete variable domain reads EAGVVQSPRYKIIEKKQPVAFWCNPISGHNTLYWYLQNLGQGPELLIRYENEEAVDDSQLPKDRFSAERLKGVDSTLKIQPAELGDSAVYLCASSPGLRDRQYNEQFFGPGTRLTVL.